What follows is one T cell receptor beta chain and its context. The data were taken from a study of graft-versus-host responses after intestinal transplantation. Processing of graft tissue released intraepithelial and lamina propria lymphocytes. The data were produced by immunoSEQ multiplex PCR, yet TCRdb's version contains in-frame clones alone and is incomplete. This sample yields more than 30,000 clones, of which 87% are seen a single time; about a sixth belongs to the top ten. CDR3 length: 15 amino acids. V was trimmed by 1 base and J by 4 bases, leaving 14 bases between them. From germline, CDR1 is LGHNA and CDR2 YNFKEQ.

This clonotype was sampled from a human patient who received an intestinal transplant, so some T cells may come from the graft donor. The chain combines TRBV4-2 with TRBJ2-7, with D possibly TRBD2 on 6 matching bases. Sequenced here: ileum tissue, sampled about 200 days after intestinal transplant. CDR3 sequence reads: CASSQVGASAYEQYF. Written as DNA, the CDR3 is TGTGCCAGCAGCCAAGTGGGAGCTAGCGCGTACGAGCAGTACTTC.